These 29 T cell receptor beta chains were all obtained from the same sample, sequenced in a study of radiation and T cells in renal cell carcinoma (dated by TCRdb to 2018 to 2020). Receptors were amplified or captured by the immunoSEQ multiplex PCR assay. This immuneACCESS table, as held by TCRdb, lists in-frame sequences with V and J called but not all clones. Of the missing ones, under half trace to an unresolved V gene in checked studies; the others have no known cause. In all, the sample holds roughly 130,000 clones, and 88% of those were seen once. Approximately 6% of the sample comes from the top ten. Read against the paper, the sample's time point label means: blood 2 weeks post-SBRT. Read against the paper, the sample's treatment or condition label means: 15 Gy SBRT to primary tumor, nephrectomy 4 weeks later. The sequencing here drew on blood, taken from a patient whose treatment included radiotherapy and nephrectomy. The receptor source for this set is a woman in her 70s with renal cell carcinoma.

CDR3 in DNA: TGTGCCAGCAGTTTAGACGTCTATAATTCACCCCTCCACTTT. Encoded protein: CASSLDVYNSPLHF. V gene TRBV28 combines with J gene TRBJ1-6; no firm D call. V lost 2 bases and J 3 bases, leaving 5 bases between the germline ends. The length of the CDR3 is 14 residues. Per germline, CDR1 MDHEN and CDR2 SYDVKM.

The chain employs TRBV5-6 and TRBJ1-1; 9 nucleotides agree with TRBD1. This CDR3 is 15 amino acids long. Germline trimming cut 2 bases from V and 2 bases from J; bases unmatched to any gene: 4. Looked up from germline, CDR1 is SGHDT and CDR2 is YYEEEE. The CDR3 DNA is TGTGCCAGCAGCTTCCGGGACAGGGCTAACACTGAAGCTTTCTTT. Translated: CASSFRDRANTEAFF.

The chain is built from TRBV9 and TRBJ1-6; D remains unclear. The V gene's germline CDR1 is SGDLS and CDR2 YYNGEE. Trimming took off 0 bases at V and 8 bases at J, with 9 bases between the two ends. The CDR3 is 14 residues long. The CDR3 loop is CASSVEGSDSPLHF. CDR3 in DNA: TGTGCCAGCAGCGTAGAAGGGTCGGATTCACCCCTCCACTTT.

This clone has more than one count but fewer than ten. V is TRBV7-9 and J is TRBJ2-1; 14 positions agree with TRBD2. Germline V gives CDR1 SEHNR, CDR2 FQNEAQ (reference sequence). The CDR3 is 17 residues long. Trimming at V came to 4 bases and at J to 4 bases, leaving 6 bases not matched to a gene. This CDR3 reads CASSSRLAGGTYNEQFF. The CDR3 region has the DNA TGTGCCAGCAGCTCGAGACTAGCGGGGGGGACATACAATGAGCAGTTCTTC. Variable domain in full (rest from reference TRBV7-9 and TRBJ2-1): DTGVSQNPRHKITKRGQNVTFRCDPISEHNRLYWYRQTLGQGPEFLTYFQNEAQLEKSRLLSDRFSAERPKGSFSTLEIQRTEQGDSAMYLCASSSRLAGGTYNEQFFGPGTRLTVL.

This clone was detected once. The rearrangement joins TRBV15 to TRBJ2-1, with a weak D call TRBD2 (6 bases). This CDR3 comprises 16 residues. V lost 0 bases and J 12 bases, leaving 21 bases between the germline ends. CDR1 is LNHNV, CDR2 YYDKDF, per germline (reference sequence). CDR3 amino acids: CATSRDRGLGPSGQFF. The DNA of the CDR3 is TGTGCCACCAGCAGAGATCGGGGACTGGGGCCCTCGGGGCAGTTCTTC. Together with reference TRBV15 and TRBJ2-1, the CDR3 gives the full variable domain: DAMVIQNPRYQVTQFGKPVTLSCSQTLNHNVMYWYQQKSSQAPKLLFHYYDKDFNNEADTPDNFQSRRPNTSFCFLDIRSPGLGDTAMYLCATSRDRGLGPSGQFFGPGTRLTVL.

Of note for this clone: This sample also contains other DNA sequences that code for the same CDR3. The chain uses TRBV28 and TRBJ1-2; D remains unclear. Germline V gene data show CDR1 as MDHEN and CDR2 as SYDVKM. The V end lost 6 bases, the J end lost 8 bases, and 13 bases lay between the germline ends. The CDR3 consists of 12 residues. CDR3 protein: CASSSLIGGYTF. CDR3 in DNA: TGTGCCAGCAGCTCTTTGATTGGCGGCTACACCTTC.

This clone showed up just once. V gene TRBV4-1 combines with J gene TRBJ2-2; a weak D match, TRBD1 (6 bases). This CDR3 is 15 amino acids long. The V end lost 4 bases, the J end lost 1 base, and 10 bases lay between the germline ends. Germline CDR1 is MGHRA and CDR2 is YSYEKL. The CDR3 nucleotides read TGCGCCAGCAGCCTTCCGGGACAGAACACCGGGGAGCTGTTTTTT. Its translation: CASSLPGQNTGELFF.

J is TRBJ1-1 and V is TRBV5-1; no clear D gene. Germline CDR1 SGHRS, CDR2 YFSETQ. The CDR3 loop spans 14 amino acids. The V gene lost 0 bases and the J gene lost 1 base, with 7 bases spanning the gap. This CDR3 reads CASSLGVGNTEAFF. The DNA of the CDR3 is TGCGCCAGCAGCTTGGGAGTAGGGAACACTGAAGCTTTCTTT.

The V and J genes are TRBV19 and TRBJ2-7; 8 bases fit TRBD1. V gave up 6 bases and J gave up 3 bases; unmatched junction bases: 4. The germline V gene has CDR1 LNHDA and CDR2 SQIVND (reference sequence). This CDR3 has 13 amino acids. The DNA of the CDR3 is TGTGCCAGTAGGATCACAGGGGGCTACGAGCAGTACTTC. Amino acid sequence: CASRITGGYEQYF. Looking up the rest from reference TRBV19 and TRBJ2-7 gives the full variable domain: DGGITQSPKYLFRKEGQNVTLSCEQNLNHDAMYWYRQDPGQGLRLIYYSQIVNDFQKGDIAEGYSVSREKKESFPLTVTSAQKNPTAFYLCASRITGGYEQYFGPGTRLTVT.

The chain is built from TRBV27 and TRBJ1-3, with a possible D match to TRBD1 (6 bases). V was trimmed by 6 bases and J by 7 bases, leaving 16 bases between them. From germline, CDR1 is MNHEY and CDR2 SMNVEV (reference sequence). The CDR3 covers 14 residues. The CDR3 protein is CASSSWPTGNTIYF. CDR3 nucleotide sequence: TGTGCCAGCAGCTCCTGGCCTACAGGGAACACCATATATTTT.

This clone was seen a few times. For the CDR3, the DNA is TGTGCCGGAGGACAGGGGAATGAAAAACTGTTTTTT. It encodes CAGGQGNEKLFF. The chain links TRBV6-1 to TRBJ1-4; TRBD1 matches 9 bases. J lost 5 bases, V lost 11 bases, and 3 bases had no gene match. This CDR3 spans 12 amino acids. Per germline, CDR1 MNHNS and CDR2 SASEGT.

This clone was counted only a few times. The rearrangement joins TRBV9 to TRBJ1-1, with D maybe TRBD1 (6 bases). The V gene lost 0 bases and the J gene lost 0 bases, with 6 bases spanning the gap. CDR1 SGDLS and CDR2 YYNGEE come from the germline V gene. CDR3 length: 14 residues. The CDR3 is CASSVGQVNTEAFF. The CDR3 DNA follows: TGTGCCAGCAGCGTAGGACAGGTGAACACTGAAGCTTTCTTT.

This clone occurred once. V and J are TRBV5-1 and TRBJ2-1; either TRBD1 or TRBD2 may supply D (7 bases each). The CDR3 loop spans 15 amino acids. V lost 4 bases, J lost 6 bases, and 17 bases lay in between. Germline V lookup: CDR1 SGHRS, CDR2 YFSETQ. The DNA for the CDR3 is TGCGCCAGCAGCGCAGGGGGGAGGGTAGGCAATGAGCAGTTCTTC. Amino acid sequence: CASSAGGRVGNEQFF.

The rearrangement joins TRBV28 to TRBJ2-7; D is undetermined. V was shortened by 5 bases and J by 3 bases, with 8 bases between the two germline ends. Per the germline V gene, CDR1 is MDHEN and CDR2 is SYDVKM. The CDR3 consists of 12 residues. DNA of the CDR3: TGTGCCAGCAGTCTTCCCCTCTACGAGCAGTACTTC. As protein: CASSLPLYEQYF.

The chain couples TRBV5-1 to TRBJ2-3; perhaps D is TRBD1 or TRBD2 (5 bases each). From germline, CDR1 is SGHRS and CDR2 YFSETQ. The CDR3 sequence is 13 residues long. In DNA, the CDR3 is TGCGCTTCCAGGGTGGGGACCACAGATACGCAGTATTTT. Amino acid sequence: CASRVGTTDTQYF.

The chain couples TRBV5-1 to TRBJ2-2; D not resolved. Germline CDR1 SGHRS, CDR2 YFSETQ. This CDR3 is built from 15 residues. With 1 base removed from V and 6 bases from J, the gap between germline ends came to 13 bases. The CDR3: CASSLLGWSPGELFF. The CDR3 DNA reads TGCGCCAGCAGCTTGCTCGGGTGGTCTCCCGGGGAGCTGTTTTTT.

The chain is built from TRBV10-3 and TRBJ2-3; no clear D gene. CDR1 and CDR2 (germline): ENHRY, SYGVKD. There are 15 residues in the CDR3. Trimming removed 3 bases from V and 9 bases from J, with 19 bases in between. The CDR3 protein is CAISDSRLEPGTQYF. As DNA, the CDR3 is TGTGCCATCAGTGATTCCAGATTGGAGCCTGGGACGCAGTATTTT.

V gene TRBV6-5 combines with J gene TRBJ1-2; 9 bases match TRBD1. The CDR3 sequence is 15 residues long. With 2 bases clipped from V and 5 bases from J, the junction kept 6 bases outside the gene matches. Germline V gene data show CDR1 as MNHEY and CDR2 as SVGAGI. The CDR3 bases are TGTGCCAGCAGTTACCTTACGGGACAGGGTTATGGCTACACCTTC. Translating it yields CASSYLTGQGYGYTF.

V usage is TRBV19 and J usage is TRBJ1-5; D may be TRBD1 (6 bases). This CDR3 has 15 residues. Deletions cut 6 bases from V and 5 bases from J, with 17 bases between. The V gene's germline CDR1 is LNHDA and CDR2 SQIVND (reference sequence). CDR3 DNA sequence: TGTGCCAGTAGAGGGGGACCGAGGGGGGATCAGCCCCAGCATTTT. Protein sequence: CASRGGPRGDQPQHF.

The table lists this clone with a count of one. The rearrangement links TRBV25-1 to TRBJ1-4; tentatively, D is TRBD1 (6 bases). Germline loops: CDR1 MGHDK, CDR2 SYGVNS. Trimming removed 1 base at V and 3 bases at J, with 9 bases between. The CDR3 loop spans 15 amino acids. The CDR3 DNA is TGTGCCAGCAGTGAATTCCAGGGGTCTAATGAAAAACTGTTTTTT. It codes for CASSEFQGSNEKLFF.

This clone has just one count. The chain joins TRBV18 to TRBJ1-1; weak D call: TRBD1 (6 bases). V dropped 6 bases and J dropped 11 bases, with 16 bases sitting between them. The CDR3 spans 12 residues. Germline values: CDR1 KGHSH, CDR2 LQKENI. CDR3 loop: CASSPWGGTAFF. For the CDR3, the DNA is TGTGCCAGCTCTCCCTGGGGGGGCACGGCTTTCTTT.

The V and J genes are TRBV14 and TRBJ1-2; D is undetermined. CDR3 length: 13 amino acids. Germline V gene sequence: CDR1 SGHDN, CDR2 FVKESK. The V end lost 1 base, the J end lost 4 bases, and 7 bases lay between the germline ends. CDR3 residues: CASSQGGVYGYTF. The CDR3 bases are TGTGCCAGCAGCCAAGGGGGAGTCTATGGCTACACCTTC.

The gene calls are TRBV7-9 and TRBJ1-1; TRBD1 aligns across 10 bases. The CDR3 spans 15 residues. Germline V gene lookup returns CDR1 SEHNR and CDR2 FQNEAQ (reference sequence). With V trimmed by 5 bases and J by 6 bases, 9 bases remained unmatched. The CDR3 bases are TGTGCCAGCAGCCATGTATCCGGGACAGGGGCTGAAGCTTTCTTT. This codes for CASSHVSGTGAEAFF.

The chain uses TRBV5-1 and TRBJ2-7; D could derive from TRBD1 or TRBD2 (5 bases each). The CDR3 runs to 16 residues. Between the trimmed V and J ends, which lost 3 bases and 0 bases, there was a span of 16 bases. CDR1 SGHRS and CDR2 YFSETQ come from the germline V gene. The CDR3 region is CASSSAGTRSSYEQYF. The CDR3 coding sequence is TGCGCCAGCAGCTCTGCCGGGACGCGGAGCTCCTACGAGCAGTACTTC.

The CDR3 here is CASSLTGLGEQYF. CDR3 in DNA: TGTGCCAGCAGCTTAACTGGCCTCGGGGAGCAGTACTTC. This chain joins TRBV7-9 and TRBJ2-7, with D hard to call. Looked up from germline, CDR1 is SEHNR and CDR2 is FQNEAQ (reference sequence). This CDR3 is built from 13 residues. V dropped 2 bases and J dropped 7 bases, with 12 bases sitting between them.

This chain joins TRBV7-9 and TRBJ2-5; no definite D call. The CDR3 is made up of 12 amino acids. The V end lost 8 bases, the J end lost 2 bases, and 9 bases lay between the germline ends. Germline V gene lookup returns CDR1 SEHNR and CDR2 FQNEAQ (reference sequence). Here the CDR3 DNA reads TGTGCCAGCTCCCTCCAACAAGAGACCCAGTACTTC. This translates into CASSLQQETQYF. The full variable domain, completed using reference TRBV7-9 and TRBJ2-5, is DTGVSQNPRHKITKRGQNVTFRCDPISEHNRLYWYRQTLGQGPEFLTYFQNEAQLEKSRLLSDRFSAERPKGSFSTLEIQRTEQGDSAMYLCASSLQQETQYFGPGTRLLVL.

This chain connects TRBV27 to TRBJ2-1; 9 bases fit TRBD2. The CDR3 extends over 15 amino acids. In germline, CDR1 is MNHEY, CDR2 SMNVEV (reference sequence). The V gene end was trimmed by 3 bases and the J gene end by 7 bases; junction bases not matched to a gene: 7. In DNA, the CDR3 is TGTGCCAGCAGTTTGCGGGGGGGCGGAAGGAATGAGCAGTTCTTC. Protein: CASSLRGGGRNEQFF.

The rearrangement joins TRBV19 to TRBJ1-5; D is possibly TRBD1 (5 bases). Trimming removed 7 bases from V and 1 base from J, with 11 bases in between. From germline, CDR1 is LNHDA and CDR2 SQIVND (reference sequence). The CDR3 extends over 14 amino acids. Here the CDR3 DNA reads TGTGCCAGTACCCGGTGGGGCAGCAATCAGCCCCAGCATTTT. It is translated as CASTRWGSNQPQHF.

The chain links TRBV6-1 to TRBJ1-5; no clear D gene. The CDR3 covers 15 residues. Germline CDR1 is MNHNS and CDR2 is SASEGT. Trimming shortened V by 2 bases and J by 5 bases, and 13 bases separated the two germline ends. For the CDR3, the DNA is TGTGCCAGCAGTGAAAGCACAGAACAGTATCAGCCCCAGCATTTT. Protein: CASSESTEQYQPQHF.